The TCR beta chain under discussion was sequenced for a study of hypomethylating agent response in myelodysplastic syndrome. This CDR3 is 14 amino acids long. CDR1 is MNHEY, CDR2 SVGAGI, per germline. V lost 7 bases to trimming and J lost 6 bases; unmatched junction nucleotides: 5. Only in-frame clones appear in the TCRdb table, and some are missing; sequencing was by immunoSEQ multiplex PCR. The sample records some 2,000 clones, about 81% being singletons. This sequence originates from a human donor with myelodysplastic syndrome. This material consisted of bone marrow, taken before or after starting hypomethylating agent treatment for myelodysplastic syndrome (not recorded which). The chain is built from TRBV6-5 and TRBJ2-5; 13 nucleotides match TRBD2. DNA of the CDR3: TGTGCCAGCACCGGGACTAGCGGGGTGCAGACCCAGTACTTC. It is translated as CASTGTSGVQTQYF.